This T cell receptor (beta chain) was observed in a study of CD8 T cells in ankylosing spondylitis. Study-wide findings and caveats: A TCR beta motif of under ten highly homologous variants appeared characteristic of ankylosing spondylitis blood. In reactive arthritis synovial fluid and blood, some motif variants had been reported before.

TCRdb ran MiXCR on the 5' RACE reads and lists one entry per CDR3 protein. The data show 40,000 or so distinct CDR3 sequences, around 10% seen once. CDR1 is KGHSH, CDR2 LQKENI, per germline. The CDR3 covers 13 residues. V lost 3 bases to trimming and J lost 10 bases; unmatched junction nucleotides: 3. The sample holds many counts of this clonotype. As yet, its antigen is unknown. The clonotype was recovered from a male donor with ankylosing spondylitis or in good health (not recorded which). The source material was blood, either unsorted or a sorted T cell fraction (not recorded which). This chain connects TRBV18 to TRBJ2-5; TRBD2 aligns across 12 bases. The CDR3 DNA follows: TGTGCCAGCTCACCTCTAGCGGGAGGGAACCAGTACTTC. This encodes CASSPLAGGNQYF.